This T cell receptor (beta chain) was recorded in a study of cytomegalovirus exposure and HLA in healthy donors. 13 Jbeta primers and 60 Vbeta primers were used for the PCR. Only in-frame clones appear in the TCRdb table, and some are missing; sequencing was by immunoSEQ multiplex PCR. The repertoire holds 180,000 or so clones, with 8.5% to 10% as singletons. The ends lost 5 bases at V and 5 bases at J; junction bases unmatched: 2. The germline V gene has CDR1 SNHLY and CDR2 FYNNEI. CDR3 length: 13 amino acids. What was sequenced was PBMCs. The chain joins TRBV2 to TRBJ2-2; 7 nucleotides agree with TRBD2. The clonotype was recovered from a woman aged 25 to 45 in good health and CMV-seropositive. This CDR3 is CASSWTRTGELFF. CDR3 in DNA: TGTGCCAGCAGTTGGACTAGGACCGGGGAGCTGTTTTTT.